The clone carrying this T cell receptor beta chain has a count of ten or more. Its specificity is not known. This entry is derived from a study of T cells in Graves' hyperthyroidism and ophthalmopathy. Study results and caveats: Within blood appeared most thyroid clonotypes that had expanded above 0.001. In validation, the model predicted ophthalmopathy. These predictions came a median approximately 6.5 months before onset.

Stable Graves' hyperthyroidism meant no ophthalmopathy progression within 18 months. Out of approximately 10 ml of fresh peripheral blood came the PBMCs. The CDR3 regions of TCR beta were amplified from RNA transcripts. When the TCR CDR3 underwent first-round RT-PCR, the HTBI primer set was used. In TCRdb, the multiplex PCR reads were re-called with MiXCR into one record per CDR3 protein. The sample has 700,000 or so distinct CDR3 sequences; roughly 15% are singletons. The TCR sequence derives from a man aged 18 to 29 with Graves' hyperthyroidism. The sequenced sample was blood.

The DNA of the CDR3 is TGTGCCAGCAGTTCCGACAGGGGGCCCGAGCGGCCCCAGCATTTT. Amino acid sequence: CASSSDRGPERPQHF. V gene TRBV7-9 combines with J gene TRBJ1-5, with 10 bases matching TRBD1. This CDR3 region has 15 residues. The V segment lost 6 bases and the J segment 9 bases; nucleotides outside the gene matches: 11. The V gene's germline CDR1 is SEHNR and CDR2 FQNEAQ (reference sequence). Supplemented by reference TRBV7-9 and TRBJ1-5, the full variable domain reads DTGVSQNPRHKITKRGQNVTFRCDPISEHNRLYWYRQTLGQGPEFLTYFQNEAQLEKSRLLSDRFSAERPKGSFSTLEIQRTEQGDSAMYLCASSSDRGPERPQHFGDGTRLSIL.